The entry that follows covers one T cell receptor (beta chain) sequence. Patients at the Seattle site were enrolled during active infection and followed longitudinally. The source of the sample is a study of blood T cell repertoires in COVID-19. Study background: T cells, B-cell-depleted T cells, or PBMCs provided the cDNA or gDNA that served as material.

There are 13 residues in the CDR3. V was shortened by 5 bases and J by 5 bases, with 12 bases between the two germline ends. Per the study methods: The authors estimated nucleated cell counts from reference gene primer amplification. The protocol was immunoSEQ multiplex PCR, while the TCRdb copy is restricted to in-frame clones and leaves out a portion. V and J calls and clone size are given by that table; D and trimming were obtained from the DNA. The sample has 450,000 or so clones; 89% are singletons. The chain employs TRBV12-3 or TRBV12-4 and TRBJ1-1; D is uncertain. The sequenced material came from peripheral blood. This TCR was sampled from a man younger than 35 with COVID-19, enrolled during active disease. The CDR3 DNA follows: TGTGCCAGCAGTCCCGTAGGGAGTACTGAAGCTTTCTTT. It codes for CASSPVGSTEAFF.